These 21 T cell receptor beta chains were all obtained from the same sample, sequenced in a study of cytotoxic CD8 clonotypes in ibrutinib-treated CLL. Sequenced by immunoSEQ multiplex PCR; TCRdb stores in-frame clones only, minus some. The table records a few hundred thousand clones, around four fifths of them present only once. This specimen was PBMCs, taken before ibrutinib treatment. Every receptor here comes from a human donor with chronic lymphocytic leukemia.

The chain links TRBV6-4 to TRBJ1-2, with D maybe TRBD1 (6 bases). V lost 6 bases to trimming and J lost 7 bases, with 15 bases between them. Germline CDR1 reads MRHNA; CDR2 reads SNTAGT. This CDR3 region has 13 residues. The CDR3 loop is CASRPTQGSGYTF. In DNA form, the CDR3 reads TGTGCCAGCAGGCCCACACAGGGTTCTGGCTACACCTTC.

The CDR3 DNA reads as TGTGCCAGCAGTGAAAACCAGGGTGGAAACACAGATACGCAGTATTTT. Translating it yields CASSENQGGNTDTQYF. The V and J genes are TRBV6-1 and TRBJ2-3; D might be TRBD1 (5 bases). Germline V gene lookup returns CDR1 MNHNS and CDR2 SASEGT. V was pared by 2 bases and J by 2 bases, with 14 bases between. The CDR3 covers 16 residues.

This clone appeared a few times. This chain uses TRBV4-2 with TRBJ1-2; 9 bases align to TRBD1. This CDR3 spans 15 amino acids. J gave up 5 bases and V 0 bases, and 4 bases lay outside the gene matches. The germline V gene has CDR1 LGHNA and CDR2 YNFKEQ. CDR3 sequence reads: CASSQEQGAKYGYTF. The CDR3 nucleotides are TGTGCCAGCAGCCAAGAACAGGGGGCAAAATATGGCTACACCTTC.

The chain links TRBV11-1 to TRBJ2-3, with a tentative D call TRBD1 (5 bases). V dropped 5 bases and J dropped 0 bases, with 15 bases sitting between them. This CDR3 comprises 16 residues. Germline values: CDR1 SGHAT, CDR2 FQDESV (reference sequence). The CDR3 loop is CASSQYRYSSTDTQYF. The CDR3 DNA reads TGTGCCAGCAGCCAATACAGGTATTCTAGCACAGATACGCAGTATTTT.

This clone was seen more than once but under ten times. The chain combines TRBV6-5 with TRBJ1-5; 11 nucleotides match TRBD1. The V segment lost 4 bases and the J segment 5 bases; nucleotides outside the gene matches: 7. Germline lookup yields CDR1 MNHEY and CDR2 SVGAGI. The CDR3 is 16 amino acids. The CDR3 protein is CASSSDRDRGDQPQHF. CDR3 nucleotides: TGTGCCAGCAGTTCAGACCGGGACAGGGGGGATCAGCCCCAGCATTTT.

This clone appeared a single time. The rearrangement uses TRBV19 and TRBJ2-7; 10 bases are shared with TRBD2. There are 14 residues in the CDR3. The ends lost 6 bases at V and 0 bases at J; junction bases unmatched: 2. CDR1 and CDR2 (germline): LNHDA, SQIVND (reference sequence). CDR3 sequence: CASRSSGSSYEQYF. CDR3 bases: TGTGCCAGTAGGTCTAGCGGGAGCTCCTACGAGCAGTACTTC.

The sample holds a few counts of this clone. The chain employs TRBV9 and TRBJ1-5; D is possibly TRBD1 (6 bases). The CDR3 spans 13 residues. The germline gives CDR1 SGDLS, CDR2 YYNGEE. The V end lost 3 bases, the J end lost 6 bases, and 10 bases lay between the germline ends. This CDR3 reads CASSGTGTQPQHF. The CDR3 region has the DNA TGTGCCAGCAGCGGAACAGGGACTCAGCCCCAGCATTTT.

This chain connects TRBV7-6 to TRBJ2-7; possible D gene TRBD1, 6 bases. CDR3 length: 13 residues. V was cut by 11 bases and J by 3 bases, with 17 bases left in between. Germline loops: CDR1 SGHVS, CDR2 FNYEAQ. Here the CDR3 DNA reads TGTGCCCGCAAACAGGGTTATCACTACGAGCAGTACTTC. This sequence encodes CARKQGYHYEQYF.

The V gene is TRBV5-1, the J gene TRBJ2-5, with D possibly being TRBD1 or TRBD2 (5 bases each). In germline, CDR1 is SGHRS, CDR2 YFSETQ. Deletions cut 7 bases from V and 5 bases from J, with 18 bases between. CDR3 size: 14 residues. The CDR3 loop reads CASAHQGDGETQYF. The CDR3 DNA follows: TGCGCCAGCGCACATCAGGGAGATGGTGAGACCCAGTACTTC.

This chain joins TRBV5-4 and TRBJ2-5, with a weak D call TRBD2 (5 bases). V was pared by 0 bases and J by 1 base, with 7 bases between. CDR3 size: 14 residues. In germline, CDR1 is SGHNT, CDR2 YYREEE (reference sequence). The CDR3 nucleotides are TGTGCCAGCAGCTTGGCCGGGATCCAAGAGACCCAGTACTTC. This codes for CASSLAGIQETQYF.

V gene TRBV9 combines with J gene TRBJ2-7; D not resolved. Deletions cut 0 bases from V and 7 bases from J, with 11 bases between. Per the germline V gene, CDR1 is SGDLS and CDR2 is YYNGEE. The CDR3 contains 13 residues. In DNA, the CDR3 is TGTGCCAGCAGCGTAGATCCTTTGGGAGAGCAGTACTTC. Protein: CASSVDPLGEQYF.

The chain couples TRBV29-1 to TRBJ1-1, with unresolved D. There are 12 residues in the CDR3. With 0 bases removed from V and 1 base from J, the gap between germline ends came to 3 bases. CDR1 and CDR2 (germline): SQVTM, ANQGSEA. The CDR3 is CSVEDKNTEAFF. CDR3 bases: TGCAGCGTTGAAGATAAGAACACTGAAGCTTTCTTT.

Concerning this clone: Other DNA sequences of this sample code for an identical CDR3. This chain connects TRBV11-2 to TRBJ2-1, with a possible D match to TRBD2 (5 bases). The V gene's germline CDR1 is SGHAT and CDR2 FQNNGV. Trimming left V 4 bases short and J 9 bases short, with 7 bases between. This CDR3 is 11 amino acids long. The CDR3 is CASSSGGEQFF. The CDR3 DNA reads TGTGCCAGCAGCTCCGGAGGTGAGCAGTTCTTC.

The J gene is TRBJ2-7, the V gene TRBV5-8, with D unclear. In germline, CDR1 is SGHTS, CDR2 YDEGEE. This CDR3 has 13 amino acids. The ends were cut back, 3 bases at V and 1 base at J, with 8 bases in the middle. This CDR3 reads CASSSQDSYEQYF. Here the CDR3 DNA reads TGTGCCAGCAGCTCCCAGGATTCCTACGAGCAGTACTTC.

This clone showed up just a few times. V is TRBV13 and J is TRBJ2-1, with D possibly being TRBD1 (5 bases). CDR1 is PRHDT and CDR2 is FYEKMQ in the germline V gene (reference sequence). The CDR3 has 16 residues. Trimming left V 5 bases short and J 0 bases short, with 14 bases between. This CDR3 is CASSQPYDSSYNEQFF. The CDR3 nucleotides read TGTGCCAGCAGCCAGCCATACGACAGCTCCTACAATGAGCAGTTCTTC.

CDR3 sequence (DNA): TGTGCCAGCAGCACGGCTGGGGCCAACGTCCTGACTTTC. It codes for CASSTAGANVLTF. The chain carries TRBV2 and TRBJ2-6; D ambiguous. The CDR3 contains 13 residues. Trimming stripped 6 bases from V and 2 bases from J, with 5 bases between. Germline values: CDR1 SNHLY, CDR2 FYNNEI.

The rearrangement links TRBV9 to TRBJ2-6; D may be TRBD1 or TRBD2 (6 bases each). This CDR3 spans 17 amino acids. CDR1 and CDR2 from the germline V gene are SGDLS and YYNGEE. V shed 5 bases and J shed 4 bases, with 19 bases lying between them. The CDR3 spells CASSERSGALGANVLTF. CDR3 coding DNA: TGTGCCAGCAGTGAAAGATCGGGGGCGCTAGGGGCCAACGTCCTGACTTTC.

The chain combines TRBV7-3 with TRBJ2-2, with D possibly matching TRBD2 (5 bases). Between the trimmed V and J ends, which lost 5 bases and 1 base, there was a span of 14 bases. CDR3 length: 16 residues. The germline CDR1 and CDR2 sequences are SGHTA and FQGTGA. CDR3 DNA: TGTGCCAGCAGCCCTCTTCCCCGGGAGAACACCGGGGAGCTGTTTTTT. As protein: CASSPLPRENTGELFF.

The chain combines TRBV19 with TRBJ2-1, with 7 bases aligning to TRBD2. CDR3 size: 18 residues. Per the germline V gene, CDR1 is LNHDA and CDR2 is SQIVND (reference sequence). J lost 3 bases, V lost 1 base, and 12 bases had no gene match. This CDR3 is CASSIGFGGGVIYNEQFF. CDR3 DNA sequence: TGTGCCAGTAGTATAGGGTTTGGGGGAGGGGTTATCTACAATGAGCAGTTCTTC.

This chain uses TRBV6-4 with TRBJ1-2, with D perhaps matching TRBD1 (6 bases). The length of the CDR3 is 16 residues. CDR1 is MRHNA and CDR2 is SNTAGT in the germline V gene. The V end was cut by 6 bases, the J end by 4 bases, with 21 bases between. The CDR3 bases are TGTGCCAGCAGAGGCGAAAGAACAGGGTTCGGCTATGGCTACACCTTC. It is translated as CASRGERTGFGYGYTF.

The genes are TRBV4-3 and TRBJ1-2; 10 nucleotides line up with TRBD1. Germline loops: CDR1 LGHNA, CDR2 YSLEER. Germline trimming cut 0 bases from V and 7 bases from J; bases unmatched to any gene: 11. The CDR3 has 17 residues. The CDR3: CASSQDDLTGGASGYTF. The CDR3 region has the DNA TGCGCCAGCAGCCAAGATGACCTGACAGGGGGCGCGAGTGGCTACACCTTC.